This is a list of T cell receptor beta chains from one sample in a study of cytomegalovirus exposure and HLA in healthy donors. Here immunoSEQ multiplex PCR was the method, and the copy in TCRdb shows in-frame clones only, minus some. The sample contains 150,000 to 200,000 clones, roughly 70% of which appear only once. Input material: PBMCs. The receptors derive from a girl between 10 and 17 years old in good health and CMV-seronegative. Each CDR3 is given with its conserved first and last residue. The D gene is left open where the match is weak. Where a row states a size, it is once, few, many or the class of an expanded clone; other rows omit it.

J	length	V	D	size	CDR3	DNA
TRBJ2-5	14	TRBV23-1	TRBD1	NA	CASSHVGTEETQYF	TGCGCCAGCAGTCACGTTGGGACAGAAGAGACCCAGTACTTC
TRBJ1-1	13	TRBV29-1	NA	few	CSVEPGGNTEAFF	TGCAGCGTTGAACCCGGGGGAAACACTGAAGCTTTCTTT
TRBJ2-7	13	TRBV6-5	NA	NA	CASRGPSKGEQYF	TGTGCCAGCAGGGGGCCCTCCAAGGGGGAGCAGTACTTC
TRBJ1-1	15	TRBV5-1	TRBD1	NA	CASSLTGEEYTEAFF	TGCGCCAGCAGCTTGACAGGGGAGGAATACACTGAAGCTTTCTTT
TRBJ1-1	13	TRBV10-3	TRBD1	NA	CAMTGSMNTEAFF	TGTGCCATGACAGGGTCTATGAACACTGAAGCTTTCTTT
TRBJ1-4	12	TRBV27	NA	NA	CASRSGTQKLFF	TGTGCCAGCAGGTCCGGGACACAGAAACTGTTTTTT
TRBJ1-1	12	TRBV12-5	NA	few	CASGYGTSEAFF	TGTGCTAGTGGCTATGGGACATCCGAAGCTTTCTTT
TRBJ2-7	15	TRBV7-9	NA	NA	CASSLGVAVAHEQYF	TGTGCCAGCAGCTTAGGAGTAGCTGTTGCGCACGAGCAGTACTTC
TRBJ1-1	15	TRBV18	NA	NA	CASSPPRGHRWEAFF	TGTGCCAGCTCACCACCGCGGGGGCACCGGTGGGAGGCTTTCTTT
TRBJ1-6	15	TRBV5-1	TRBD1	NA	CASSLDPTGDSPLHF	TGCGCCAGCAGCTTGGACCCCACAGGGGATTCACCCCTCCACTTT
TRBJ2-7	12	TRBV30	NA	few	CAWSRQAYEQYF	TGTGCCTGGAGCCGACAAGCCTACGAGCAGTACTTC
TRBJ2-1	15	TRBV4-1	NA	NA	CASSQVMGRGNEQFF	TGCGCCAGCAGCCAAGTCATGGGCAGAGGGAATGAGCAGTTCTTC
TRBJ2-2	14	TRBV19	TRBD1	NA	CATDQGANTGELFF	TGTGCCACCGACCAGGGGGCGAACACCGGGGAGCTGTTTTTT
TRBJ1-5	15	TRBV28	NA	NA	CASSLAGQNNQPQHF	TGTGCCAGCAGTTTGGCTGGGCAGAACAATCAGCCCCAGCATTTT
TRBJ2-1	17	TRBV2	NA	NA	CASSPRGVSPSYNEQFF	TGTGCCAGCAGCCCCAGGGGTGTTAGCCCATCCTACAATGAGCAGTTCTTC
TRBJ1-1	14	TRBV19	NA	NA	CASGPGLLNTEAFF	TGTGCCAGTGGGCCAGGGCTATTGAACACTGAAGCTTTCTTT
TRBJ1-4	14	TRBV5-6	NA	NA	CASSFGGINEKLFF	TGTGCCAGCAGCTTCGGAGGGATTAATGAAAAACTGTTTTTT
TRBJ1-1	14	TRBV7-6	NA	NA	CASSAQGGVTEAFF	TGTGCCAGCAGCGCACAAGGGGGTGTCACTGAAGCTTTCTTT
TRBJ1-3	16	TRBV19	NA	NA	CASSREAGFFGNTIYF	TGTGCCAGTAGTAGGGAGGCAGGCTTCTTTGGAAACACCATATATTTT
TRBJ2-5	14	TRBV25-1	NA	NA	CASSVPGQQETQYF	TGTGCCAGCAGTGTTCCGGGACAACAAGAGACCCAGTACTTC
TRBJ1-2	14	TRBV14	NA	NA	CASSPGGRGYGYTF	TGTGCCAGCAGCCCGGGGGGCAGGGGATACGGCTACACCTTC
TRBJ2-7	14	TRBV6-1	NA	NA	CASSEGTALYEQYF	TGTGCCAGCAGTGAAGGGACAGCCCTATACGAGCAGTACTTC
TRBJ1-3	15	TRBV7-6	NA	few	CASSARQNSGNTIYF	TGTGCCAGCAGCGCCCGACAGAACTCTGGAAACACCATATATTTT
TRBJ2-5	15	TRBV10-3	TRBD2	few	CAISGLAGVGETQYF	TGTGCCATCAGTGGACTAGCGGGGGTTGGGGAGACCCAGTACTTC
TRBJ1-2	14	TRBV19	TRBD1	NA	CASSVGTVNYGYTF	TGTGCCAGTAGTGTCGGGACAGTTAACTATGGCTACACCTTC
TRBJ2-5	15	TRBV13	NA	NA	CASSSDQGKMETQYF	TGTGCCAGCAGCTCCGACCAGGGTAAGATGGAGACCCAGTACTTC
TRBJ1-2	14	TRBV6-1	NA	NA	CASSQAPTGGGYTF	TGTGCCTCAAGCCAAGCCCCCACAGGAGGGGGCTACACCTTC
TRBJ1-1	15	TRBV10-3	NA	NA	CAISGVARVNTEAFF	TGTGCCATCAGTGGGGTTGCCAGGGTGAACACTGAAGCTTTCTTT
TRBJ2-7	14	TRBV5-4	TRBD2	NA	CASSRGGPSYEQYF	TGTGCCAGCAGTCGGGGGGGGCCTTCCTACGAGCAGTACTTC
TRBJ1-2	13	TRBV5-1	NA	NA	CASSLGTEYGYTF	TGCGCCAGCAGCCTGGGGACTGAGTATGGCTACACCTTC
TRBJ1-1	16	TRBV7-8	TRBD1	NA	CASSPRQGIRNTEAFF	TGTGCCAGCAGCCCTAGACAGGGAATACGGAACACTGAAGCTTTCTTT
TRBJ2-7	13	TRBV6-1	TRBD1	NA	CASSPTGLEEQYF	TGTGCCAGCAGTCCGACAGGGCTTGAGGAGCAGTACTTC
TRBJ2-7	15	TRBV12-5	NA	NA	CASGLATRGAYEQYF	TGTGCTAGTGGTTTGGCGACCAGGGGGGCCTACGAGCAGTACTTC
TRBJ1-1	14	TRBV7-9	TRBD1	NA	CASSRRGRNTEAFF	TGTGCCAGCAGCCGCAGGGGGCGAAATACTGAAGCTTTCTTT
TRBJ2-1	15	TRBV7-6	TRBD2	NA	CASSPTSGGYNEQFF	TGTGCCAGCAGCCCTACTAGCGGGGGGTACAATGAGCAGTTCTTC
TRBJ1-6	15	TRBV7-6	NA	once	CASSLEPGGDSPLHF	TGTGCCAGCAGCTTAGAACCCGGGGGGGACTCACCCCTCCACTTT
TRBJ2-1	15	TRBV4-2	NA	NA	CASSQGGGLSNEQFF	TGTGCCAGCAGCCAAGGGGGAGGCCTTTCCAATGAGCAGTTCTTC
TRBJ1-5	12	TRBV6-1	NA	few	CASEGGGQPQHF	TGTGCCAGCGAGGGAGGAGGTCAGCCCCAGCATTTT
TRBJ2-1	12	TRBV27	NA	NA	CASSPGHNEQFF	TGTGCCAGCAGTCCTGGGCACAATGAGCAGTTCTTC
TRBJ1-2	17	TRBV27	TRBD1	NA	CASTSLRTGSPNYGYTF	TGTGCCAGCACATCTTTGCGGACAGGGTCCCCTAACTATGGCTACACCTTC
TRBJ1-4	14	TRBV19	NA	NA	CASSILSTNEKLFF	TGTGCCAGTAGTATACTCTCAACTAATGAAAAACTGTTTTTT
TRBJ1-2	17	TRBV9	NA	NA	CASSVKPDSPFNYGYTF	TGTGCCAGCAGCGTAAAACCGGACAGTCCATTTAATTATGGCTACACCTTC
TRBJ1-1	13	TRBV29-1	NA	NA	CSVDPPGNTEAFF	TGCAGCGTTGACCCGCCAGGCAACACTGAAGCTTTCTTT
TRBJ1-5	15	TRBV6-1	TRBD1	NA	CASSVGQANDQPQHF	TGTGCCAGCAGTGTTGGACAGGCAAATGATCAGCCCCAGCATTTT
TRBJ1-2	16	TRBV4-1	TRBD1	NA	CASSQVPQGAGYGYTF	TGCGCCAGCAGCCAAGTCCCCCAGGGGGCCGGCTATGGCTACACCTTC
TRBJ1-3	17	TRBV2	NA	NA	CASSALTLGDSGNTIYF	TGTGCCAGCAGTGCCCTTACATTGGGAGATTCTGGAAACACCATATATTTT
TRBJ2-2	15	TRBV27	NA	NA	CASSPRSRPTGELFF	TGTGCCAGCAGCCCCCGGTCCAGGCCTACGGGGGAGCTGTTTTTT
TRBJ2-1	15	TRBV19	NA	NA	CASSITGVGYNEQFF	TGTGCCAGTAGTATCACCGGGGTGGGCTACAATGAGCAGTTCTTC
TRBJ2-3	13	TRBV5-6	NA	NA	CASRPDTTDTQYF	TGTGCCAGCAGACCGGACACTACAGATACGCAGTATTTT
TRBJ2-7	13	TRBV25-1	TRBD1	NA	CASSGDSSYEQYF	TGTGCCAGCAGTGGGGACAGCTCCTACGAGCAGTACTTC
TRBJ2-3	14	TRBV27	TRBD2	NA	CASSWRGTTDTQYF	TGTGCCAGCAGTTGGCGGGGGACCACAGATACGCAGTATTTT
TRBJ1-3	14	TRBV6-5	NA	few	CASSRTGTGNTIYF	TGTGCCAGCAGTAGAACAGGGACTGGAAACACCATATATTTT
TRBJ2-3	14	TRBV6-5	TRBD1	few	CASSYSTTGWSQYF	TGTGCCAGCAGTTACAGTACGACAGGGTGGTCGCAGTATTTT
TRBJ2-5	15	TRBV2	TRBD1	few	CASSGQTGTGETQYF	TGTGCCAGCAGTGGGCAGACAGGGACGGGAGAGACCCAGTACTTC
TRBJ1-5	14	TRBV28	NA	NA	CASRRDNSNQPQHF	TGTGCCAGCAGAAGGGACAATAGCAATCAGCCCCAGCATTTT
TRBJ1-3	15	TRBV6-5	NA	few	CASSAIQGSGNTIYF	TGTGCCAGCAGTGCTATCCAGGGATCTGGAAACACCATATATTTT
TRBJ2-5	16	TRBV5-1	NA	NA	CASSEPIGQTQETQYF	TGCGCCAGCAGCGAACCCATCGGACAGACCCAAGAGACCCAGTACTTC
TRBJ2-5	15	TRBV5-1	NA	few	CASSSGGQVRETQYF	TGCGCCAGCAGCTCGGGGGGACAGGTACGAGAGACCCAGTACTTC
TRBJ1-1	13	TRBV6-1	NA	NA	CASSEGRGTEAFF	TGTGCCAGCAGTGAAGGGAGGGGCACTGAAGCTTTCTTT